This T cell receptor (beta chain) emerged from a study of T cell responses to AZD1222 COVID-19 vaccine (dated by TCRdb to the early 2020s). Some background on the complete study: AZD1222 recipients whose second dose came at about 4 weeks and those whose second dose came at about 12 weeks were combined into one group, since spike-specific TCR depth and breadth did not differ between the two schedules. TCR sequencing covered over 230 trial participants: 207 given two doses of AZD1222 and about 26 given two doses of MenACWY control vaccine. Enrollment into the trials was organized by age into subgroups of 18-55, 56-69 and 70-plus years, and those subgroups contained approximately 160, 26 and 62 TCR-sequenced participants, respectively. Results and caveats for the whole study, not just this receptor: The 56-69-year group was small, and its depth increase did not reach significance, likely because of low power. Participants were mostly white British, with more females than males. The authors suggested clonal diversity may have been underestimated. The whole spike protein was spanned by vaccine-associated CD4 TCRs, and dominant responses were seen in regions 160-218 and 743-854. Spike-specific TCR breadth and depth rose significantly after two AZD1222 doses compared with day 0 and with MenACWY recipients. Because no samples from the day 14 peak response were available, repertoires could be characterized only after the peak T cell response. Nearly half of unique spike-specific TCRs reportedly recognized epitopes outside regions mutated in the B.1.351 and B.1.1.7 variants. Conclusions about previously exposed vaccinees are limited, since just a handful of AZD1222 recipients were seropositive for SARS-CoV-2 at baseline.

In regard to this clone: What this receptor recognizes is not known. No clone much larger than this one lies a single base away; base qualities are absent.

The CDR3 regions of human TCRbeta chains were analyzed by immunosequencing. As for the original processing: Repertoire TCRs were matched against a reference library of SARS-CoV-2-specific TCRs generated with the MIRA antigen-specificity platform. Breadth was defined as the fraction of unique TCRs that were SARS-CoV-2-associated, and depth was defined as the fraction of total T cells that were SARS-CoV-2-associated. Each spike-specific TCR was assigned to its reactive spike region and to a CD4 or CD8 class using the MIRA data. Log10-transformed breadth and depth values were compared by one-way ANOVA with Sidak's multiple comparisons tests. TCRdb retrieved this table from immuneACCESS and kept in-frame rearrangements only. Not all clones are present; in checked studies, unresolved V genes account for under half, and no reason is known for the remainder. V and J calls and clone size are as listed in that table; D and trimming were resolved from the DNA. The sample data list roughly 170,000 clones, and about 90% of these were observed just once. Approximately 2% of the sample lies in the top ten.

Per the publication, the time point label means: baseline before first vaccination. The vaccinee samples were drawn from two UK trials, COV001 and COV002, one of which was a single-blind randomized controlled phase 2/3 trial testing AZD1222 (ChAdOx1 nCoV-19) in healthy adults. Trial participant PBMC samples were collected at day 0 and day 28 after the second dose for TCRbeta chain sequencing. The TCR originated in an adult in good health. The specimen comprised peripheral blood, sampled on day 0 of AZD1222 vaccination.

The bases read TGTGCCAGCAGCTTGGGTAGCGGGGAAGACGAGCAGTACTTC. The encoded protein is CASSLGSGEDEQYF. In this chain, TRBV5-8 is recombined with TRBJ2-7; 8 central nucleotides agree with TRBD2. Germline trimming: 0 bases from V, 5 bases from J; junction bases outside gene matches: 4. The CDR3 runs 14 amino acids, cysteine and phenylalanine included. Of the read, only the CDR3 DNA is kept; its 42 bases are in frame from base 1. Sequences SGHTS (CDR1) and YDEGEE (CDR2) are obtained from the germline V gene. Where the CDR3 stops, the reference TRBV5-8 and TRBJ2-7 genes take over; the full variable domain is EAGVTQSPTHLIKTRGQQATLRCSPISGHTSVYWYQQALGLGLQFLLWYDEGEERNRGNFPPRFSGRQFPNYSSELNVNALELEDSALYLCASSLGSGEDEQYFGPGTRLTVT.